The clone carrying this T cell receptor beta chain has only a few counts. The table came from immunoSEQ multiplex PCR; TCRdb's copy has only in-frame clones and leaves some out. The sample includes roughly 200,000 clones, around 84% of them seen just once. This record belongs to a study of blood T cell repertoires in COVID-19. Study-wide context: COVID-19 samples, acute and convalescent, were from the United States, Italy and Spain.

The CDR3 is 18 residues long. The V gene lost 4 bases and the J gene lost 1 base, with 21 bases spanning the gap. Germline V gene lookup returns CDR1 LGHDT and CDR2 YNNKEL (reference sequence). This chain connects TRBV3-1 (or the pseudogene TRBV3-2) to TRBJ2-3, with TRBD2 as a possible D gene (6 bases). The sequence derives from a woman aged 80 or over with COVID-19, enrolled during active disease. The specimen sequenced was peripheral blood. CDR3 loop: CASSLRGARSWGTDTQYF. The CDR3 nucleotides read TGTGCCAGCAGCCTTCGCGGGGCGCGAAGTTGGGGCACAGATACGCAGTATTTT.